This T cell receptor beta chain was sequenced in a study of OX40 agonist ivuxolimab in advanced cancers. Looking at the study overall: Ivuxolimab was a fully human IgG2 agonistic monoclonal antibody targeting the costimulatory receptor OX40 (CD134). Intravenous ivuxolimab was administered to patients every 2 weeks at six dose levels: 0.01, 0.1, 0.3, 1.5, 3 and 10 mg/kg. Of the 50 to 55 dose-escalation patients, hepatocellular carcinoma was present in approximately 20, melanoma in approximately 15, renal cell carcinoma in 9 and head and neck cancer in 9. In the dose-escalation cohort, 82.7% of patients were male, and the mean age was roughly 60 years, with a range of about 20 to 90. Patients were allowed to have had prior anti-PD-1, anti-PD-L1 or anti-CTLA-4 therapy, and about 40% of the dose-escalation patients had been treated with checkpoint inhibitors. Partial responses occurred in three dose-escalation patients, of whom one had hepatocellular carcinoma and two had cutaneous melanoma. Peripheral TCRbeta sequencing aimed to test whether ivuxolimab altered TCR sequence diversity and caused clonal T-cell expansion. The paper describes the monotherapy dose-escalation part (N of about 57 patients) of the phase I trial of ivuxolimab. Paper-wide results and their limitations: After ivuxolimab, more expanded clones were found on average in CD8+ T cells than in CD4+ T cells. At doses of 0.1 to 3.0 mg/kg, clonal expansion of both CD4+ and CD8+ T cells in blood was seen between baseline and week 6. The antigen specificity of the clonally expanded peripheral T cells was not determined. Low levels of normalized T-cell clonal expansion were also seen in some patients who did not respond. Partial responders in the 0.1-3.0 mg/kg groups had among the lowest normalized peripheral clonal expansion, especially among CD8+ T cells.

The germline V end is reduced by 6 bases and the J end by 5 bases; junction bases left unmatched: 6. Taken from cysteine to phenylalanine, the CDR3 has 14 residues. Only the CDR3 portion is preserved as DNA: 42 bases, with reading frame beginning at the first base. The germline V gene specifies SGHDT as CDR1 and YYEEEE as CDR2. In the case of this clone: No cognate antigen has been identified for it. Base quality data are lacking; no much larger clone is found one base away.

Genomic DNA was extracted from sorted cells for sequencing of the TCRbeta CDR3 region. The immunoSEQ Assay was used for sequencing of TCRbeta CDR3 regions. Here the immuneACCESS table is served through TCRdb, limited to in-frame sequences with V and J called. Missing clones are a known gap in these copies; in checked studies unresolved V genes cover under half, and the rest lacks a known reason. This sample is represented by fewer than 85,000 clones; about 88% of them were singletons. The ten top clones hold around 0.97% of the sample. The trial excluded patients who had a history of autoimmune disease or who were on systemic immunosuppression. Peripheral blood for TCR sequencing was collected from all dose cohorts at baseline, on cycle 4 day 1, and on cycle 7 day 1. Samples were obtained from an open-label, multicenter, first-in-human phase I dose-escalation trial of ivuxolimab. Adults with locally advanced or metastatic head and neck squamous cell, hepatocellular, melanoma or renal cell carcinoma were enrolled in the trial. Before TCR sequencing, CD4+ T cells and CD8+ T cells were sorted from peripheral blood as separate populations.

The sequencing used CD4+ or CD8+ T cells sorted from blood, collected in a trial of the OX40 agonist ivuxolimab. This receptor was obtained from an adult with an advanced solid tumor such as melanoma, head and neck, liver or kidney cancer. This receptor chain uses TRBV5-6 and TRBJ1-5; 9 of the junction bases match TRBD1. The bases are TGTGCCAGCACCACAGGGACAGGGCATCAGCCCCAGCATTTT. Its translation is CASTTGTGHQPQHF.